The rows below give T cell receptor beta chains drawn from one sample of a study of PD-L1 blockade in urothelial cancer. Profiling relied on immunoSEQ multiplex PCR, and the TCRdb table lists in-frame clones only, not all of them. The repertoire consists of under 95,000 clones, with 84% occurring once and the leading ten covering approximately 10%. This specimen was PBMCs, taken around atezolizumab (anti-PD-L1) treatment. These receptors all come from a woman in her seventies with urothelial cancer. CDR3s include the opening cysteine and the closing phenylalanine or tryptophan. The order of the fields is D gene, clone size, J gene, V gene, CDR3 DNA, CDR3 protein. The D gene is left open where the match is weak. The size entry is marked missing in some rows and otherwise reads once, few, many or a size class.

d_gene: TRBD2
abundance: .
j_gene: TRBJ2-5
v_gene: TRBV6-1
CDR3nt: TGTGCCAGCAGTGAACTAGCGGGAGGTAGGGGAGAGACCCAGTACTTC
CDR3aa: CASSELAGGRGETQYF

d_gene: TRBD1
abundance: .
j_gene: TRBJ2-5
v_gene: TRBV4-1
CDR3nt: TGCGCCAGCAGCCACCACCCGGCACAGGGGGCGCGGGAGACCCAGTACTTC
CDR3aa: CASSHHPAQGARETQYF

d_gene: TRBD1
abundance: .
j_gene: TRBJ2-2
v_gene: TRBV29-1
CDR3nt: TGCAGCGGCCTCAGGGGGAGCACCGGGGAGCTGTTTTTT
CDR3aa: CSGLRGSTGELFF

d_gene: TRBD1
abundance: .
j_gene: TRBJ1-6
v_gene: TRBV5-5
CDR3nt: TGTGCCAGCAGCGGGGGACAGGGGGCGTCTGGCTCCTATAATTCACCCCTCCACTTT
CDR3aa: CASSGGQGASGSYNSPLHF

d_gene: TRBD1
abundance: .
j_gene: TRBJ2-1
v_gene: TRBV2
CDR3nt: TGTGCCAGCAGCGGAGGGACAGGGGGCTACAATGAGCAGTTCTTC
CDR3aa: CASSGGTGGYNEQFF

d_gene: .
abundance: .
j_gene: TRBJ2-5
v_gene: TRBV5-1
CDR3nt: TGCGCCAGCAAGGGGAAGAGATTACAAGAGACCCAGTACTTC
CDR3aa: CASKGKRLQETQYF

d_gene: TRBD2
abundance: .
j_gene: TRBJ2-7
v_gene: TRBV5-1
CDR3nt: TGCGCCAGCAGCTCACGAGGTAATAGCGGGGCGCTCACCTACGAGCAGTACTTC
CDR3aa: CASSSRGNSGALTYEQYF

d_gene: TRBD1
abundance: medium-sized
j_gene: TRBJ2-3
v_gene: TRBV7-2
CDR3nt: TGTGCCAGCAGCCTACAGGGGATTAGCACAGATACGCAGTATTTT
CDR3aa: CASSLQGISTDTQYF

d_gene: TRBD1
abundance: once
j_gene: TRBJ2-2
v_gene: TRBV5-1
CDR3nt: TGCGCCAGCAGCGGGGGACAGGGGGCTACCGGGGAGCTGTTTTTT
CDR3aa: CASSGGQGATGELFF

d_gene: .
abundance: .
j_gene: TRBJ2-2
v_gene: TRBV11-3
CDR3nt: TGTGCCAGCAGCTTAAACCCGCTAGATCTCGGGTCCGGGGAGCTGTTTTTT
CDR3aa: CASSLNPLDLGSGELFF

d_gene: .
abundance: .
j_gene: TRBJ1-1
v_gene: TRBV4-3
CDR3nt: TGCGCCAGCAGCCAAGATCGAGGGATCACTGAAGCTTTCTTT
CDR3aa: CASSQDRGITEAFF

d_gene: .
abundance: few
j_gene: TRBJ1-2
v_gene: TRBV2
CDR3nt: TGTGCCAGCAGTGAACCAACAAGAGCGGGCTACACCTTC
CDR3aa: CASSEPTRAGYTF

d_gene: .
abundance: .
j_gene: TRBJ1-3
v_gene: TRBV28
CDR3nt: TGTGCCAGCAGACGACAGGGAAACACCATATATTTT
CDR3aa: CASRRQGNTIYF

d_gene: .
abundance: .
j_gene: TRBJ2-3
v_gene: TRBV28
CDR3nt: TGTGCCAGCAGCCTCGCCAGGCGCACAGATACGCAGTATTTT
CDR3aa: CASSLARRTDTQYF

d_gene: .
abundance: .
j_gene: TRBJ2-1
v_gene: TRBV10-2
CDR3nt: TGCGCCAGCAGTGATTACGCGGATACCTACAATGAGCAGTTCTTC
CDR3aa: CASSDYADTYNEQFF

d_gene: TRBD1
abundance: .
j_gene: TRBJ1-1
v_gene: TRBV4-1
CDR3nt: TGCGCCAGCAGCCAACATACAGGGGGCCCTGAAGCTTTCTTT
CDR3aa: CASSQHTGGPEAFF

d_gene: TRBD2
abundance: .
j_gene: TRBJ2-2
v_gene: TRBV28
CDR3nt: TGTGCCAGCAGTTTGCTCGGGGGGGCGATCGGGGAGCTGTTTTTT
CDR3aa: CASSLLGGAIGELFF

d_gene: TRBD1
abundance: .
j_gene: TRBJ2-5
v_gene: TRBV29-1
CDR3nt: TGCAGCGTTGTTGGTACCAGGGGGCGCATACAAGAGACCCAGTACTTC
CDR3aa: CSVVGTRGRIQETQYF

d_gene: .
abundance: .
j_gene: TRBJ1-4
v_gene: TRBV5-1
CDR3nt: TGCGCCAGCAGCTTGGTTGGGGGCCAGGGGGAAAAACTGTTTTTT
CDR3aa: CASSLVGGQGEKLFF

d_gene: .
abundance: .
j_gene: TRBJ2-2
v_gene: TRBV10-3
CDR3nt: TGTGCCATCAGGGCCACGAACACCGGGGAGCTGTTTTTT
CDR3aa: CAIRATNTGELFF

d_gene: TRBD1
abundance: .
j_gene: TRBJ1-5
v_gene: TRBV18
CDR3nt: TGTGCCAGCTCACCCGGGACAGAGATCAATCAGCCCCAGCATTTT
CDR3aa: CASSPGTEINQPQHF

d_gene: TRBD1
abundance: .
j_gene: TRBJ1-4
v_gene: TRBV5-1
CDR3nt: TGCGCCAGCAGCGAACCCGGGGGACAGGGTGGCCGGAATGAAAAACTGTTTTTT
CDR3aa: CASSEPGGQGGRNEKLFF

d_gene: .
abundance: once
j_gene: TRBJ1-3
v_gene: TRBV9
CDR3nt: TGTGCCAGCAGCGTAGGGCGAGGAAGGGGATCTGGAAACACCATATATTTT
CDR3aa: CASSVGRGRGSGNTIYF

d_gene: .
abundance: .
j_gene: TRBJ1-3
v_gene: TRBV7-9
CDR3nt: TGTGCCAGCAGCATAGCCGGGACAGGAAACACCATATATTTT
CDR3aa: CASSIAGTGNTIYF

d_gene: .
abundance: once
j_gene: TRBJ2-4
v_gene: TRBV7-9
CDR3nt: TGTGCCAGCAGCTTAGGTCTAGGGAGCATTCAGTACTTC
CDR3aa: CASSLGLGSIQYF

d_gene: TRBD2
abundance: .
j_gene: TRBJ2-1
v_gene: TRBV28
CDR3nt: TGTGCCAGCAGTCACTTTTCTAGCGGGAGGGACAATGAGCAGTTCTTC
CDR3aa: CASSHFSSGRDNEQFF

d_gene: .
abundance: .
j_gene: TRBJ2-5
v_gene: TRBV2
CDR3nt: TGTGCCAGCAACAGGGACAATCAAGAGACCCAGTACTTC
CDR3aa: CASNRDNQETQYF

d_gene: TRBD2
abundance: .
j_gene: TRBJ2-3
v_gene: TRBV7-2
CDR3nt: TGTGCCAGCAGCTGGACTAGCGGGGGGGCCCACGATACGCAGTATTTT
CDR3aa: CASSWTSGGAHDTQYF

d_gene: .
abundance: .
j_gene: TRBJ1-2
v_gene: TRBV18
CDR3nt: TGTGCCAGCTCACCGACAGAGAATTATGGCTACACCTTC
CDR3aa: CASSPTENYGYTF

d_gene: TRBD1
abundance: .
j_gene: TRBJ2-7
v_gene: TRBV5-1
CDR3nt: TGCGCCAGCAGACAGGGACAGGATAGCTCCTACGAGCAGTACTTC
CDR3aa: CASRQGQDSSYEQYF

d_gene: .
abundance: .
j_gene: TRBJ1-1
v_gene: TRBV5-1
CDR3nt: TGCGCCAGCAGCTTGGACGGAGGGTTCTTAGCTGAAGCTTTCTTT
CDR3aa: CASSLDGGFLAEAFF

d_gene: .
abundance: .
j_gene: TRBJ1-2
v_gene: TRBV7-9
CDR3nt: TGTGCCAGCAGCTCACAAACCGACCAGGGAACTGGCTACACCTTC
CDR3aa: CASSSQTDQGTGYTF

d_gene: .
abundance: .
j_gene: TRBJ2-6
v_gene: TRBV4-1
CDR3nt: TGCGCCAGCAGCCAAACGGGGGTCGGAGGTGGGGCCAACGTCCTGACTTTC
CDR3aa: CASSQTGVGGGANVLTF

d_gene: TRBD1
abundance: once
j_gene: TRBJ1-5
v_gene: TRBV18
CDR3nt: TGTGCCAGCTCAGGGACAGGGCAGCCCCAGCATTTT
CDR3aa: CASSGTGQPQHF

d_gene: TRBD2
abundance: .
j_gene: TRBJ2-5
v_gene: TRBV9
CDR3nt: TGTGCCAGCAGCAAACTAGCGGTACAAGAGACCCAGTACTTC
CDR3aa: CASSKLAVQETQYF

d_gene: .
abundance: .
j_gene: TRBJ2-7
v_gene: TRBV5-1
CDR3nt: TGCGCCAGCAGCTTGGTTCAGGGGATACACGAGCAGTACTTC
CDR3aa: CASSLVQGIHEQYF

d_gene: .
abundance: .
j_gene: TRBJ2-3
v_gene: TRBV6-1
CDR3nt: TGTGCCAGCAGTGATGGGCAGGGGACAGATACGCAGTATTTT
CDR3aa: CASSDGQGTDTQYF

d_gene: TRBD2
abundance: many
j_gene: TRBJ2-2
v_gene: TRBV30
CDR3nt: TGTGCCTGGAGTCCGGGACTAGCGTCAAACACCGGGGAGCTGTTTTTT
CDR3aa: CAWSPGLASNTGELFF

d_gene: TRBD1
abundance: .
j_gene: TRBJ1-3
v_gene: TRBV4-1
CDR3nt: TGCGCCAGCAGCCGAACCGGGACAGAAAACTCTGGAAACACCATATATTTT
CDR3aa: CASSRTGTENSGNTIYF

d_gene: TRBD1
abundance: .
j_gene: TRBJ1-5
v_gene: TRBV5-1
CDR3nt: TGCGCCAGCAGCCTGGGGACAGTTGACCAGCCCCAGCATTTT
CDR3aa: CASSLGTVDQPQHF

d_gene: .
abundance: .
j_gene: TRBJ1-5
v_gene: TRBV5-8
CDR3nt: TGTGCCAGCAGCTTGGGTGGGGGGGCCTATTATCAGCCCCAGCATTTT
CDR3aa: CASSLGGGAYYQPQHF

d_gene: TRBD1
abundance: few
j_gene: TRBJ2-1
v_gene: TRBV2
CDR3nt: TGTGCCAGCAGTGACCTCTTGGGACAGAATGAGCAGTTCTTC
CDR3aa: CASSDLLGQNEQFF

d_gene: .
abundance: .
j_gene: TRBJ2-1
v_gene: TRBV29-1
CDR3nt: TGCAGCGTTTCCCAGGGTTTGGGGTTTGACAATGAGCAGTTCTTC
CDR3aa: CSVSQGLGFDNEQFF

d_gene: TRBD1
abundance: .
j_gene: TRBJ2-6
v_gene: TRBV5-4
CDR3nt: TGTGCCAGCAGCTCCAACCGGGACAGGGTCTCTGGGGCCAACGTCCTGACTTTC
CDR3aa: CASSSNRDRVSGANVLTF

d_gene: .
abundance: .
j_gene: TRBJ2-3
v_gene: TRBV5-1
CDR3nt: TGCGCCAGCAGCTTCGGACAGTTCACAGATACGCAGTATTTT
CDR3aa: CASSFGQFTDTQYF

d_gene: TRBD1
abundance: .
j_gene: TRBJ1-3
v_gene: TRBV10-2
CDR3nt: TGCGCCAGCAGCCGCGACAGGGTCGGAAACACCATATATTTT
CDR3aa: CASSRDRVGNTIYF

d_gene: TRBD2
abundance: .
j_gene: TRBJ2-3
v_gene: TRBV6-1
CDR3nt: TGTGCCAGCAGTGAATTAGCGGGGGGCCCAGATACGCAGTATTTT
CDR3aa: CASSELAGGPDTQYF

d_gene: .
abundance: .
j_gene: TRBJ1-5
v_gene: TRBV2
CDR3nt: TGTGCCAGCAGTGAGACAGTCAATCAGCCCCAGCATTTT
CDR3aa: CASSETVNQPQHF

d_gene: TRBD2
abundance: .
j_gene: TRBJ2-7
v_gene: TRBV6-6
CDR3nt: TGTGCCAGCGGGCTAGCGGGATCTTACGAGCAGTACTTC
CDR3aa: CASGLAGSYEQYF

d_gene: TRBD2
abundance: once
j_gene: TRBJ2-1
v_gene: TRBV27
CDR3nt: TGTGCCACTAGAGGGTTTTTCGCCGGGACTACATACAATGAGCAGTTCTTC
CDR3aa: CATRGFFAGTTYNEQFF

d_gene: TRBD1
abundance: .
j_gene: TRBJ2-3
v_gene: TRBV15
CDR3nt: TGTGCCACCAGCAGAGATTTAGGACAGGACACAGATACGCAGTATTTT
CDR3aa: CATSRDLGQDTDTQYF

d_gene: TRBD1
abundance: .
j_gene: TRBJ1-3
v_gene: TRBV28
CDR3nt: TGTGCCAGCAGTTTAGGACAGGGGGGAAACACCATATATTTT
CDR3aa: CASSLGQGGNTIYF

d_gene: .
abundance: .
j_gene: TRBJ1-5
v_gene: TRBV2
CDR3nt: TGTGCCAGCAGATCTGGGACATTCCCCATCAGCCCCCAGCATTTT
CDR3aa: CASRSGTFPISPQHF

d_gene: .
abundance: .
j_gene: TRBJ2-2
v_gene: TRBV19
CDR3nt: TGTGCCAGTGGGGGGAACAGAGGGAATACCGGGGAGCTGTTTTTT
CDR3aa: CASGGNRGNTGELFF

d_gene: TRBD1
abundance: .
j_gene: TRBJ2-1
v_gene: TRBV7-9
CDR3nt: TGTGCCAGCAGCTCGACAGGGGGCTTCTACAATGAGCAGTTCTTC
CDR3aa: CASSSTGGFYNEQFF